This is a list of T cell receptor beta chains from one sample in a study of blood T cell repertoires in COVID-19. Produced via immunoSEQ multiplex PCR; TCRdb's table is partial and in-frame only. Seen here are approximately 22,000 clones, around 92% observed once, and the top ten hold approximately 7%. The sequencing input was peripheral blood. Source of these receptors: a man aged 65 to 79 with active COVID-19. Each CDR3 is given with its conserved first and last residue. A D gene is named only where the DNA matches it firmly. Part of the rows lack a size; the others show once, few, many or a class for expanded clones.

NA	TRBV29-1	15	NA	TRBJ2-1	TGCAGCGTTGAAGTACTAGGGTCCCCCGACTGGGAGCAGTTCTTC	CSVEVLGSPDWEQFF
NA	TRBV3-1/TRBV3-2	14	NA	TRBJ1-1	TGTGCCAGCAGCCACGGGCAGGGAAACACTGAAGCTTTCTTT	CASSHGQGNTEAFF
NA	TRBV27	16	TRBD1	TRBJ2-7	TGTGCCAGCAGCACCCCCCCGGGACAGGGGCCTTACGAGCAGTACTTC	CASSTPPGQGPYEQYF
NA	TRBV7-2	15	NA	TRBJ1-5	TGTGCCAGCAGCTTAGATATACCGCTATCCCAGCCCCAGCATTTT	CASSLDIPLSQPQHF
NA	TRBV7-2	16	NA	TRBJ1-6	TGTGCCAGCAGCTTAGAGGGACGGGGGTATAATTCACCCCTCCACTTT	CASSLEGRGYNSPLHF
once	TRBV9	14	NA	TRBJ2-5	TGTGCCAGCAGCGCGGGGGACGGCTGGGAGACCCAGTACTTC	CASSAGDGWETQYF
NA	TRBV28	12	TRBD1	TRBJ1-2	TGTGCCAGCAATGACAGGGTCTATGGCTACACCTTC	CASNDRVYGYTF
NA	TRBV5-4	16	TRBD1	TRBJ2-6	TGTGCCAGCAGCTGGGGACAGGGGGCCGGGGCCAACGTCCTGACTTTC	CASSWGQGAGANVLTF
NA	TRBV16	16	NA	TRBJ2-5	TGTGCCAGCAGCCAATCGGGCAGGGCGGAGTACGAGACCCAGTACTTC	CASSQSGRAEYETQYF
NA	TRBV7-2	14	NA	TRBJ2-1	TGTGCCAGCAGCTTACGGACAGTCTACAATGAGCAGTTCTTC	CASSLRTVYNEQFF
NA	TRBV5-1	15	NA	TRBJ2-1	TGCGCCAGCAGCTTGACCAGCGGTACCTACAATGAGCAGTTCTTC	CASSLTSGTYNEQFF
NA	TRBV6-5	13	NA	TRBJ1-1	TGTGCCAGCAAGATGGGCGTGAACACTGAAGCTTTCTTT	CASKMGVNTEAFF
few	TRBV6-5	15	NA	TRBJ2-2	TGTGCCAGCAGTTACATATGGCCGAACACCGGGGAGCTGTTTTTT	CASSYIWPNTGELFF
NA	TRBV2	12	NA	TRBJ2-7	TGTGCCAGCAGGGAGGGCCCCTACGAGCAGTACTTC	CASREGPYEQYF
few	TRBV18	14	NA	TRBJ2-5	TGTGCCAGCTCACCACAGGGGCCAGGGGAGACCCAGTACTTC	CASSPQGPGETQYF
NA	TRBV7-2	12	NA	TRBJ1-1	TGTGCCAGCAGCCCTAGACGAGGGGAAGCTTTCTTT	CASSPRRGEAFF
NA	TRBV7-9	16	NA	TRBJ2-3	TGTGCCAGCAGCCGTGGCGACGGAGGTGGCACAGATACGCAGTATTTT	CASSRGDGGGTDTQYF
NA	TRBV9	16	TRBD2	TRBJ2-3	TGTGCCAGCAGCCTGATGGTTAGCGGGGGACCTGATACGCAGTATTTT	CASSLMVSGGPDTQYF
NA	TRBV5-1	16	TRBD2	TRBJ2-5	TGCGCCAGCAGCCCCCTTACTAGCGGATCCGGGGAGACCCAGTACTTC	CASSPLTSGSGETQYF
NA	TRBV2	12	NA	TRBJ2-1	TGTGCCAGCAAGAGCGGGCTCAATGAGCAGTTCTTC	CASKSGLNEQFF
NA	TRBV11-2	13	TRBD1	TRBJ1-1	TGTGCCAGCAGCTCCAGGGGGGAGGCTGAAGCTTTCTTT	CASSSRGEAEAFF
NA	TRBV11-2	12	NA	TRBJ2-2	TGTGCCAGCAGCTTAGATCACTGGGAGCTGTTTTTT	CASSLDHWELFF
NA	TRBV4-1	15	NA	TRBJ1-6	TGCGCCAGCAGCCACTCGAGCTCCTATAATTCACCCCTCCACTTT	CASSHSSSYNSPLHF
NA	TRBV4-1	16	NA	TRBJ2-1	TGCGCCAGCAGCCAAGTTGACATGATCTCCTACAATGAGCAGTTCTTC	CASSQVDMISYNEQFF
NA	TRBV25-1	14	TRBD1	TRBJ1-1	TGTGCCAGCAGTCAGACAGGGGCGAACACTGAAGCTTTCTTT	CASSQTGANTEAFF